This T cell receptor beta chain is drawn from a study of patients and donors after allogeneic stem cell transplantation. This CDR3 has 18 residues. The V and J ends lost 4 bases and 0 bases, in that order; junction bases with no gene match: 3. Germline CDR1 reads MGHRA; CDR2 reads YSYEKL. TCRdb re-analysed the RT-PCR reads in MiXCR, keeping a single row per CDR3 protein. The sample includes a few hundred thousand distinct CDR3 sequences, about 38% of them seen just once. Specimen: blood, either unsorted or a sorted T cell fraction (not recorded which). The TCR originated in a human donor who was either an allogeneic HSCT recipient or a stem cell or donor lymphocyte infusion donor (not recorded which). It is not recorded whose cells these are; they may come from a transplant donor. The chain employs TRBV4-1 and TRBJ2-2; 15 bases map to TRBD2. The CDR3 sequence is CASSRRTSGGANTGELFF. DNA of the CDR3: TGCGCCAGCAGCCGCCGGACTAGCGGGGGGGCGAACACCGGGGAGCTGTTTTTT.